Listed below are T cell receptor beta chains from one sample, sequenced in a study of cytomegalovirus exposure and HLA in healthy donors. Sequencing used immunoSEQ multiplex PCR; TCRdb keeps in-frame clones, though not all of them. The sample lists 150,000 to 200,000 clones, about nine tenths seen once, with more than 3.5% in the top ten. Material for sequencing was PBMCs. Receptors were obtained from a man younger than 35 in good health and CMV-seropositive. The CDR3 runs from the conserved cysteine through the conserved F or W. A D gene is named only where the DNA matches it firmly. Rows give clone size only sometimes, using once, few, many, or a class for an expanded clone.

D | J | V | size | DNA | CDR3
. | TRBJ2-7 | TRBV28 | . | TGTGCCAGCAGTTTATGGACAAAGAAATCCTACGAGCAGTACTTC | CASSLWTKKSYEQYF
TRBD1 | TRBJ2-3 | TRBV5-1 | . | TGCGCCAGCAGCGTGGGACAGGCCTACACAGATACGCAGTATTTT | CASSVGQAYTDTQYF
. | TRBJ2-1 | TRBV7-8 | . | TGTGCCAGCAGCTCTGGGGGGGCAGGGCCCTACAATGAGCAGTTCTTC | CASSSGGAGPYNEQFF
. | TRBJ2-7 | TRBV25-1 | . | TGTGCCAGCAGTGTTGCAGGGTACGAGCAGTACTTC | CASSVAGYEQYF
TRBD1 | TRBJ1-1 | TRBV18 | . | TGTGCCAGCTCACCTAGAACAGGGGGCACTAACACTGAAGCTTTCTTT | CASSPRTGGTNTEAFF
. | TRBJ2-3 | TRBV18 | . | TGTGCCAGCTCACCACCGTCGGATACGCAGTATTTT | CASSPPSDTQYF
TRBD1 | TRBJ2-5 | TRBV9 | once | TGTGCCAGCAGCACAGGGACAGGGGGACACGAGACCCAGTACTTC | CASSTGTGGHETQYF
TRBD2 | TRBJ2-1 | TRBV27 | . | TGTGCCAGCAGTTTATCGGGGACTAGCGGGAGGAATGAGCAGTTCTTC | CASSLSGTSGRNEQFF
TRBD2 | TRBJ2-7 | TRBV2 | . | TGTGCCAGCAGCAAAGGGACTAGCGACTCCTACGAGCAGTACTTC | CASSKGTSDSYEQYF
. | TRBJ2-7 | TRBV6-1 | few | TGTGCCAGCATAGCAGGGTATTTCTACGAGCAGTACTTC | CASIAGYFYEQYF
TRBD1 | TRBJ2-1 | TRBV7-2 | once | TGTGCCAGCAGCTTAGAACAGGGGGCTTGGAATGAGCAGTTCTTC | CASSLEQGAWNEQFF
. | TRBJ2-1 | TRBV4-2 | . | TGTGCCAGCAGCCAAGATCCGGGGGACAATGAGCAGTTCTTC | CASSQDPGDNEQFF
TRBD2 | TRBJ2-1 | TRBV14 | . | TGTGCCAGCAGCCAATCCTCTTCGACTAGCGGGAGGGCCCTAAGCGATGAGCAGTTCTTC | CASSQSSSTSGRALSDEQFF
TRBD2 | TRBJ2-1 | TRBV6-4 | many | TGTGCCAGCAGTGACTCCAGGACTAGCGACTACAATGAGCAGTTCTTC | CASSDSRTSDYNEQFF
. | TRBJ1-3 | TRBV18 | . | TGTGCCAGCTCACCGCAGGAAAGCTCTGGAAACACCATATATTTT | CASSPQESSGNTIYF
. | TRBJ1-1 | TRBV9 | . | TGTGCCAGCAGCGCGAGAGGTAACACTGAAGCTTTCTTT | CASSARGNTEAFF
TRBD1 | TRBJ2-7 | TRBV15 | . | TGTGCCACCAGCACAAAAGGGGGCAACTACGAGCAGTACTTC | CATSTKGGNYEQYF
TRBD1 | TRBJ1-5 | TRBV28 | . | TGTGCCAGCAGTTTTCAGGGGGCCCAGTACAATCAGCCCCAGCATTTT | CASSFQGAQYNQPQHF
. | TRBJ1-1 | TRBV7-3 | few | TGTGCCAGCAGCCTCGGACAGTCCGGCACTGAAGCTTTCTTT | CASSLGQSGTEAFF
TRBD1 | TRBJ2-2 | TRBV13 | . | TGTGCCAGCAGCTCGGACAGGGACACCGGGGAGCTGTTTTTT | CASSSDRDTGELFF
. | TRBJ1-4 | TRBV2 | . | TGTGCCAGCAGTGAGTCGGATGAAAAACTGTTTTTT | CASSESDEKLFF
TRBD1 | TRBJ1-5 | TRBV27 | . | TGTGCCAGCAGTTTATCGCAAGGGGGCGTGCAGCCCCAGCATTTT | CASSLSQGGVQPQHF
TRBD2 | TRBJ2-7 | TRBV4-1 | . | TGCGCCAGCAGCCAAGAGTGGGCTAGCGGTACCTACGAGCAGTACTTC | CASSQEWASGTYEQYF
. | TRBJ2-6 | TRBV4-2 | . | TGTGCCAGCAGCCAACCCGTTGGCTCGAGCGGAGCCTCTGGGGCCAACGTCCTGACTTTC | CASSQPVGSSGASGANVLTF
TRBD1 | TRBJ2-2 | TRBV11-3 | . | TGTGCCAGCAGCCAGACAGGGGGCAAGATCACCGGGGAGCTGTTTTTT | CASSQTGGKITGELFF
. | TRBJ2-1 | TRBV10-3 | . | TGTGCCATCAGTGGCCCCAGACTGGCCCTGGCCAATGAGCAGTTCTTC | CAISGPRLALANEQFF
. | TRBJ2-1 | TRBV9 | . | TGTGCCAGCAGCGTAGGGAGGGTTTCCTACAATGAGCAGTTCTTC | CASSVGRVSYNEQFF
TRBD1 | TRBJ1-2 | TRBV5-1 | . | TGCGCCAGCAGCTTGATACAGGGGGCGGATGGCTACACCTTC | CASSLIQGADGYTF
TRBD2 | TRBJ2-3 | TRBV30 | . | TGTGCCTGGACTAGCGGGAGGGCAGATACGCAGTATTTT | CAWTSGRADTQYF
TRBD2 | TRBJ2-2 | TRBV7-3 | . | TGTGCCAGCAGCTTAAATGCGGGAGAGACCGGGGAGCTGTTTTTT | CASSLNAGETGELFF
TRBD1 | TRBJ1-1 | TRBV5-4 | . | TGTGCCAGCAGCCTAGTAGGACAGGGACGAACTGAAGCTTTCTTT | CASSLVGQGRTEAFF
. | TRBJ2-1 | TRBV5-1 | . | TGCGCCAGCAGCCAACCGGCGGGCAGGCTCGGCTCCTACAATGAGCAGTTCTTC | CASSQPAGRLGSYNEQFF
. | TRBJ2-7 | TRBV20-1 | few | TGCAGTGCTAGAGATCTATACGAGCAGTACTTC | CSARDLYEQYF
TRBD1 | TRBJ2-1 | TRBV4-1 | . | TGCGCCAGCAGCCAAGTAGGACAGGGGGACAATGAGCAGTTCTTC | CASSQVGQGDNEQFF
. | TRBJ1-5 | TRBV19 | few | TGTGCCAGTAGTAACGGGGGAGGTTGGGGCAATCAGCCCCAGCATTTT | CASSNGGGWGNQPQHF
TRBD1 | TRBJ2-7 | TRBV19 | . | TGTGCCAGTAGTCCGTCAGGGGGTTCCTACGAGCAGTACTTC | CASSPSGGSYEQYF